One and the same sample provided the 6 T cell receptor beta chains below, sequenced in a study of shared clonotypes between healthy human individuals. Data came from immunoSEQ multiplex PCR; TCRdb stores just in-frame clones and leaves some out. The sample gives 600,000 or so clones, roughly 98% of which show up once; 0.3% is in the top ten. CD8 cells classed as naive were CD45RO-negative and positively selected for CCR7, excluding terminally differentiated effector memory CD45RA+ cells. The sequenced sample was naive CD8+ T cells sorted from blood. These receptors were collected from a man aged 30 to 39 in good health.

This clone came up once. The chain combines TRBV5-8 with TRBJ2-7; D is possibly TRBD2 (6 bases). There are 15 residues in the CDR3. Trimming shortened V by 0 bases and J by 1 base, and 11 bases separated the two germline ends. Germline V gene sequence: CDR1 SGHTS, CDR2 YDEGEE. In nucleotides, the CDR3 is TGTGCCAGCAGCTTGGAGCGGGCCATGTCCTACGAGCAGTACTTC. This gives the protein CASSLERAMSYEQYF. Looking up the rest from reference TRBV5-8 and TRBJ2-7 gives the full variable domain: EAGVTQSPTHLIKTRGQQATLRCSPISGHTSVYWYQQALGLGLQFLLWYDEGEERNRGNFPPRFSGRQFPNYSSELNVNALELEDSALYLCASSLERAMSYEQYFGPGTRLTVT.

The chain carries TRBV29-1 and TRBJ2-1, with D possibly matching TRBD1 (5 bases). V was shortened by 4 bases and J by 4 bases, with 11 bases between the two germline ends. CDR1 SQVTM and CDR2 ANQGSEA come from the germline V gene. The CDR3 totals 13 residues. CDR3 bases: TGCAGCGTTGTTGGCAGACAGTACAATGAGCAGTTCTTC. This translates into CSVVGRQYNEQFF.

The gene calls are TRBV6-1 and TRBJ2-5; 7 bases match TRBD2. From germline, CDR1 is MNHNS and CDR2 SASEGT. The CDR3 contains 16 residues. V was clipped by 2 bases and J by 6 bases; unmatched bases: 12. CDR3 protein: CASSEWVAGVTQTQYF. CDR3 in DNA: TGTGCCAGCAGTGAATGGGTTGCGGGAGTGACACAGACCCAGTACTTC.

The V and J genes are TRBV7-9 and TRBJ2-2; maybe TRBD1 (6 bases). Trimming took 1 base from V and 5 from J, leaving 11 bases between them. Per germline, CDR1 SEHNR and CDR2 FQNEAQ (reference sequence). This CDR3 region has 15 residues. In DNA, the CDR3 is TGTGCCAGCAGCTTAGGCACGGACAGTACCGGGGAGCTGTTTTTT. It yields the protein CASSLGTDSTGELFF.

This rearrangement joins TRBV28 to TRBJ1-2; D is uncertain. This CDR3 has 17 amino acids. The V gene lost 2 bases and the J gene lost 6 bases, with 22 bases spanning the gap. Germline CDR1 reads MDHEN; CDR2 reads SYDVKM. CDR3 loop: CASSLGPRARVADGYTF. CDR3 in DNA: TGTGCCAGCAGTTTAGGTCCGCGGGCCCGGGTGGCGGATGGCTACACCTTC.

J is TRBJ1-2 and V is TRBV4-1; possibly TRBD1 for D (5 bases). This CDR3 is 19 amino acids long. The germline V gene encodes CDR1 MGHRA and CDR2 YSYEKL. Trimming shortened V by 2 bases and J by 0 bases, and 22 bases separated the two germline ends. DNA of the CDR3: TGCGCCAGCAGCCAACCCTCGGGGGAGGTAGGCCCCACTAACTATGGCTACACCTTC. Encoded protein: CASSQPSGEVGPTNYGYTF.